The TCR beta chain described here comes from a study of shared T cell receptors in the human thymus. TCRdb keeps only in-frame clones here, not all; method: immunoSEQ multiplex PCR. The data show hundreds of thousands of clones, 85% to 90% seen once. The same specimen was also included in a second study, on human thymus T cells. Per that paper: Donors were healthy Finnish infants having corrective surgery for congenital heart defects. Corrective heart surgery yielded resections, and these provided the thymus tissue. Blood and thymic repertoires both appeared biased in V and J gene usage. What related research reported was that thymic repertoires overlapped highly among unrelated individuals.

The origin of this receptor is a boy in the first two years of life with a congenital heart defect. The sample was thymocytes.

CDR3 residues: CASSARGGRDEQFF. As DNA, the CDR3 is TGTGCCAGCAGCGCAAGGGGGGGTAGGGACGAGCAGTTCTTC. The chain joins TRBV14 to TRBJ2-1; tentatively, D is TRBD2 (7 bases). In germline, CDR1 is SGHDN, CDR2 FVKESK. V shed 5 bases and J shed 10 bases, with 18 bases lying between them. The CDR3 consists of 14 residues.